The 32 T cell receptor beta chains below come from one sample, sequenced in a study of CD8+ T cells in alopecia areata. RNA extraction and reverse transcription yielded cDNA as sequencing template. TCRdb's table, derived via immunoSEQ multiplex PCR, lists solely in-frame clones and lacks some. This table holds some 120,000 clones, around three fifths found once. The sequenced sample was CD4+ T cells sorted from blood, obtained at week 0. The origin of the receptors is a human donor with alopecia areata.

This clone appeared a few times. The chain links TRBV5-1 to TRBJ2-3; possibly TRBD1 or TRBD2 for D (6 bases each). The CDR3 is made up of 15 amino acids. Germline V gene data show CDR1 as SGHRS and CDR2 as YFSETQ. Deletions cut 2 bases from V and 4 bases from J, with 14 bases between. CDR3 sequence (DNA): TGCGCCAGCAGCTTTGGGGGGCCTCAGTCAGATACGCAGTATTTT. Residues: CASSFGGPQSDTQYF.

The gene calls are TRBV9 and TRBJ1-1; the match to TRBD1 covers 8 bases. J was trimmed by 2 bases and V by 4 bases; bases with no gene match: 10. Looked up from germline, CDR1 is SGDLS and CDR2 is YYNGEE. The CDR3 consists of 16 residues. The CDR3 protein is CASSLGGQARNTEAFF. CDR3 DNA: TGTGCCAGCAGCCTGGGGGGACAGGCAAGAAACACTGAAGCTTTCTTT.

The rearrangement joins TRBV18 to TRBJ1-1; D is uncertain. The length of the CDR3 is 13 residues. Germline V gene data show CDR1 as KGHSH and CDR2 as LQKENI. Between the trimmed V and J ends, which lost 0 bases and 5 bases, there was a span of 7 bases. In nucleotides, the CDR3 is TGTGCCAGCTCACCACCTCAGGCTACTGAAGCTTTCTTT. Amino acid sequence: CASSPPQATEAFF.

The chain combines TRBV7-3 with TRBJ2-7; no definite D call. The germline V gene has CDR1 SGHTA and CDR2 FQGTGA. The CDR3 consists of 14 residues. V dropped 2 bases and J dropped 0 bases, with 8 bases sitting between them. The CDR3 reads CASSLHLNSYEQYF. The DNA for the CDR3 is TGTGCCAGCAGCTTACACTTAAACTCCTACGAGCAGTACTTC.

CDR3 nucleotides: TGCGCCAGCAGGGCCCGGGGGGGGCCCACAGATACGCAGTATTTT. Translation gives CASRARGGPTDTQYF. This chain uses TRBV5-1 with TRBJ2-3, with 8 bases identical to TRBD2. CDR3 length: 15 amino acids. Germline V CDR1 and CDR2: SGHRS, YFSETQ. V dropped 5 bases and J dropped 2; count of bases not matched to a gene: 7.

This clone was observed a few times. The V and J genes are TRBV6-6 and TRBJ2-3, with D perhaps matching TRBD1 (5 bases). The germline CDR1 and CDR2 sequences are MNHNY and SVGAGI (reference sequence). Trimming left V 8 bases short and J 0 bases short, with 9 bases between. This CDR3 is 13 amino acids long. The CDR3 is CASVAGSTDTQYF. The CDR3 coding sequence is TGTGCCAGCGTGGCAGGGAGCACAGATACGCAGTATTTT.

As DNA, the CDR3 is TGCGCCAGCAGACAAACCGGACAGCCGGGGACCCAGTACTTC. It yields the protein CASRQTGQPGTQYF. The gene calls are TRBV4-1 and TRBJ2-5; D might be TRBD1 (6 bases). With 6 bases removed from V and 7 bases from J, the gap between germline ends came to 18 bases. CDR1 and CDR2 (germline): MGHRA, YSYEKL. The CDR3 spans 14 residues.

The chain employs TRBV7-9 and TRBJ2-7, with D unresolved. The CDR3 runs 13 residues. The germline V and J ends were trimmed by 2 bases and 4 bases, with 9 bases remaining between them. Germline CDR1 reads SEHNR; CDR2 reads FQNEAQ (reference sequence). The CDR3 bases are TGTGCCAGCAGCTTACCACAGCTATACGAGCAGTACTTC. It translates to CASSLPQLYEQYF.

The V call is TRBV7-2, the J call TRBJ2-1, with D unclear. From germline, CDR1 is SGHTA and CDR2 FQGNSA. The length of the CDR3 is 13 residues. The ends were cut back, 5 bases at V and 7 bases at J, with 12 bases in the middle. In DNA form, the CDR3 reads TGTGCCAGCAGCCCGAGACCGAGGAATGAGCAGTTCTTC. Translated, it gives CASSPRPRNEQFF.

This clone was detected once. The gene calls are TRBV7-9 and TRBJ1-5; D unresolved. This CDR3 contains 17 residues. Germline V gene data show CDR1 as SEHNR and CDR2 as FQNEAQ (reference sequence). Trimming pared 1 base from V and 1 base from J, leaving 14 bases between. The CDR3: CASSLGEVGGSNQPQHF. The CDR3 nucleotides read TGTGCCAGCAGCTTAGGGGAAGTTGGAGGGAGCAATCAGCCCCAGCATTTT.

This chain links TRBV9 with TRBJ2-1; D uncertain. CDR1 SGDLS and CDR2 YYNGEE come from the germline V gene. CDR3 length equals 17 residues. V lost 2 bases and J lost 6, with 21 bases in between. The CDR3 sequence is CASSVSGTIAQSNEQFF. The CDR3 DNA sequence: TGTGCCAGCAGCGTCTCTGGAACTATCGCCCAGAGCAATGAGCAGTTCTTC.

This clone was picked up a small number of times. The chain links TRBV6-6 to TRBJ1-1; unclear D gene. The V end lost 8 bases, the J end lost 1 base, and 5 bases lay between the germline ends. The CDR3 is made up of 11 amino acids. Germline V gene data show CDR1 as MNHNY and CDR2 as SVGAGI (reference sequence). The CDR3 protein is CASLENTEAFF. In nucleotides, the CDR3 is TGTGCCAGCTTAGAGAACACTGAAGCTTTCTTT.

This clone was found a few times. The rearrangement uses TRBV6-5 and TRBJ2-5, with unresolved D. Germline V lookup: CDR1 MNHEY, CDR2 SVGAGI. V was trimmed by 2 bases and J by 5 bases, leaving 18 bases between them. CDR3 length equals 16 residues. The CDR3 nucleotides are TGTGCCAGCAGTTACGGTGGCACCCTCACGGCGGAGACCCAGTACTTC. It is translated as CASSYGGTLTAETQYF.

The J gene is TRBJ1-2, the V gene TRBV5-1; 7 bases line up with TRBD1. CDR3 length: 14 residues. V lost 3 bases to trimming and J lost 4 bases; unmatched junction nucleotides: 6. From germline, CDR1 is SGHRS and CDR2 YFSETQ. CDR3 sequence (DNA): TGCGCCAGCAGCTCGCTGACAGGGTCCTATGGCTACACCTTC. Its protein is CASSSLTGSYGYTF.

CDR3 amino acids: CASSDSGLPGELFF. In DNA form, the CDR3 reads TGTGCCAGTAGCGATAGCGGACTCCCCGGGGAGCTGTTTTTT. V and J are TRBV19 and TRBJ2-2; TRBD2 might be the D (6 bases). Germline CDR1 LNHDA, CDR2 SQIVND (reference sequence). There are 14 residues in the CDR3. V lost 6 bases to trimming and J lost 6 bases, with 14 bases between them.

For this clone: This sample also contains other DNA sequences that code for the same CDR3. This CDR3 reads CASSLDGGATDTQYF. The CDR3 nucleotides are TGCGCCAGCAGCTTGGACGGGGGGGCCACAGATACGCAGTATTTT. This chain links TRBV5-1 with TRBJ2-3, with 8 bases lining up with TRBD2. V was pared by 0 bases and J by 2 bases, with 2 bases of the junction left unmatched. Germline CDR1 and CDR2: SGHRS and YFSETQ. CDR3 length: 15 residues.

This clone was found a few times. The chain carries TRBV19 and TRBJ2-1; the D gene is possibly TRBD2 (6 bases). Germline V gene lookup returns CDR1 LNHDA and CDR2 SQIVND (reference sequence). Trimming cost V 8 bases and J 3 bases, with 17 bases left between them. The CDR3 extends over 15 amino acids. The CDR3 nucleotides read TGTGCCAGTCGCCTCGGAGGGGAGAGCTACAATGAGCAGTTCTTC. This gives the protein CASRLGGESYNEQFF.

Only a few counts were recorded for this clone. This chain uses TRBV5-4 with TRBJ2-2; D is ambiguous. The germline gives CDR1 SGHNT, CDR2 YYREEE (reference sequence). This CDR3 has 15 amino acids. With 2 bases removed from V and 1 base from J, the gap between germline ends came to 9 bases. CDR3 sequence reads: CASSFGRMNTGELFF. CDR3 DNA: TGTGCCAGCAGCTTCGGCAGGATGAACACCGGGGAGCTGTTTTTT.

For the CDR3, the DNA is TGCGCCAGCAGCTTGACAGGGTCCGAGCAGTACTTC. It translates to CASSLTGSEQYF. V and J are TRBV5-1 and TRBJ2-7; possible D gene TRBD1, 6 bases. The germline gives CDR1 SGHRS, CDR2 YFSETQ. Deletions cut 1 base from V and 6 bases from J, with 8 bases between. This CDR3 comprises 12 residues.

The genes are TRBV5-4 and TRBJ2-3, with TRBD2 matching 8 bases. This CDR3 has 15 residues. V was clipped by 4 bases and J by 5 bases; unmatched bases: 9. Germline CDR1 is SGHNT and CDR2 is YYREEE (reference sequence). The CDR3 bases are TGTGCCAGCAGCCTTGACGGCGGGGGGATAGATACGCAGTATTTT. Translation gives CASSLDGGGIDTQYF.

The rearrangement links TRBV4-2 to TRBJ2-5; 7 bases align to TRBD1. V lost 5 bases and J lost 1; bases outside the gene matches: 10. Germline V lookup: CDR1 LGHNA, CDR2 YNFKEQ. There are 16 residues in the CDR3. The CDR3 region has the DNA TGTGCCAGCAGCTCGTCGACAGGGAACGGCCAAGAGACCCAGTACTTC. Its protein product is CASSSSTGNGQETQYF.

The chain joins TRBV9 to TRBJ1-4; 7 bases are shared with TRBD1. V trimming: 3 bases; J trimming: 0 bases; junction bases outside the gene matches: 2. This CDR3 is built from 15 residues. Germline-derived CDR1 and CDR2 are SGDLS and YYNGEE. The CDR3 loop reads CASSATGATNEKLFF. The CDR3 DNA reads TGTGCCAGCAGCGCCACAGGGGCAACTAATGAAAAACTGTTTTTT. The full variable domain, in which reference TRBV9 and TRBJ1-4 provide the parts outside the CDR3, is DSGVTQTPKHLITATGQRVTLRCSPRSGDLSVYWYQQSLDQGLQFLIQYYNGEERAKGNILERFSAQQFPDLHSELNLSSLELGDSALYFCASSATGATNEKLFFGSGTQLSVL.

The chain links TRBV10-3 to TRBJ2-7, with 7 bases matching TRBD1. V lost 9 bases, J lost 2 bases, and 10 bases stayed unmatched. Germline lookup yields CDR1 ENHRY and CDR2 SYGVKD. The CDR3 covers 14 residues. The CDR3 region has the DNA TGTGCCATTGGGAGAGGACAGGAGACCTACGAGCAGTACTTC. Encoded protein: CAIGRGQETYEQYF.

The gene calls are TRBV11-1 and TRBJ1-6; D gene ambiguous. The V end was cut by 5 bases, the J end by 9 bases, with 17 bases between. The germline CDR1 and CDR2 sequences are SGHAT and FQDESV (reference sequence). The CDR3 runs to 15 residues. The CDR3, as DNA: TGTGCCAGCAGCATCAGTGGGCGTCAGAGTTCACCCCTCCACTTT. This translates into CASSISGRQSSPLHF. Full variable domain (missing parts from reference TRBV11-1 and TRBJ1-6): EAEVAQSPRYKITEKSQAVAFWCDPISGHATLYWYRQILGQGPELLVQFQDESVVDDSQLPKDRFSAERLKGVDSTLKIQPAELGDSAMYLCASSISGRQSSPLHFGNGTRLTVT.

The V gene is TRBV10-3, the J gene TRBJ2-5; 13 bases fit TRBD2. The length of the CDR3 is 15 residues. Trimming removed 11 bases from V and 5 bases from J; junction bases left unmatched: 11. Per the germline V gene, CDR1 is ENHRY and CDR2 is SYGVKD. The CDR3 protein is CAVGTSGTLGETQYF. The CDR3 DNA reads TGTGCCGTCGGGACTAGCGGGACATTGGGGGAGACCCAGTACTTC.

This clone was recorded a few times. The CDR3 nucleotides are TGCGCCAGCAGCCTCCTACCGGGACTAGGTTCATACAATGAGCAGTTCTTC. The encoded protein is CASSLLPGLGSYNEQFF. V and J are TRBV4-1 and TRBJ2-1; 8 bases are a match to TRBD2. This CDR3 comprises 17 residues. The ends lost 4 bases at V and 4 bases at J; junction bases unmatched: 12. Germline CDR1 and CDR2: MGHRA and YSYEKL.

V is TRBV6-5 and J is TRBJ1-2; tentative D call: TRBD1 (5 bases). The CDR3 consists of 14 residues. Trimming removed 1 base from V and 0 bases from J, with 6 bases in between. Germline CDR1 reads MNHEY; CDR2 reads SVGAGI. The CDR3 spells CASSYWDSNYGYTF. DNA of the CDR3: TGTGCCAGCAGTTACTGGGACTCTAACTATGGCTACACCTTC.

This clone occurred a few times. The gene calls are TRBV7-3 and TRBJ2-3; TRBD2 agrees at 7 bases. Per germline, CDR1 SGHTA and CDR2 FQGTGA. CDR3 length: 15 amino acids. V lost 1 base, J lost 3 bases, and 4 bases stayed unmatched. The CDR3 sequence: CASSLMPSGTDTQYF. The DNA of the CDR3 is TGTGCCAGCAGCTTAATGCCTAGCGGAACAGATACGCAGTATTTT. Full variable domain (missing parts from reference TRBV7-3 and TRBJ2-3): GAGVSQTPSNKVTEKGKYVELRCDPISGHTALYWYRQSLGQGPEFLIYFQGTGAADDSGLPNDRFFAVRPEGSVSTLKIQRTERGDSAVYLCASSLMPSGTDTQYFGPGTRLTVL.

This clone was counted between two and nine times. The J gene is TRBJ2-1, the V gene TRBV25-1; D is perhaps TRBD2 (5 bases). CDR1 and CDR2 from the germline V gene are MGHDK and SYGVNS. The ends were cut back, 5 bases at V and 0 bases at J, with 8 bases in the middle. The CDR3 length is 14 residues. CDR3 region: CASSRLSSYNEQFF. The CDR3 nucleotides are TGTGCCAGCAGTCGACTAAGCTCCTACAATGAGCAGTTCTTC.

The CDR3 loop is CASSLEERQPQHF. As DNA, the CDR3 is TGTGCCAGCAGCTTAGAAGAGCGGCAGCCCCAGCATTTT. This chain joins TRBV7-2 and TRBJ1-5; D call uncertain. V dropped 1 base and J dropped 7 bases, with 8 bases sitting between them. The length of the CDR3 is 13 residues. The germline V gene encodes CDR1 SGHTA and CDR2 FQGNSA.

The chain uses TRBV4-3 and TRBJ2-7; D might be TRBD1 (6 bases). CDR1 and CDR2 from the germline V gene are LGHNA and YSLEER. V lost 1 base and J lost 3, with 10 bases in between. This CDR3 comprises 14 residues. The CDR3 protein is CASSQGWTDYEQYF. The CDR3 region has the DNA TGCGCCAGCAGCCAAGGATGGACAGACTACGAGCAGTACTTC.

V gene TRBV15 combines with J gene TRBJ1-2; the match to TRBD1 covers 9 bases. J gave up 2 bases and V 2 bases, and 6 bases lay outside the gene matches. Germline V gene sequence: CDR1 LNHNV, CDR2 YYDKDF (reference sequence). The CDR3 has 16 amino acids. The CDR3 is CATSRRTGVYNYGYTF. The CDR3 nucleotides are TGTGCCACCAGCAGACGGACAGGGGTTTACAACTATGGCTACACCTTC.